One sample yielded the 24 T cell receptor beta chains listed below, sequenced in a study of cytomegalovirus exposure and HLA in healthy donors. The PCR had 60 Vbeta and 13 Jbeta primers. Data came from immunoSEQ multiplex PCR; TCRdb stores just in-frame clones and leaves some out. The sample contains 130,000 to 150,000 clones, roughly 80% of which appear only once. The sequenced sample consisted of PBMCs. The source of these receptors is a woman aged 30 to 39 in good health and CMV-seronegative.

The rearrangement uses TRBV19 and TRBJ2-3; a possible D gene is TRBD2 (6 bases). The CDR3 loop spans 15 amino acids. Per the germline V gene, CDR1 is LNHDA and CDR2 is SQIVND (reference sequence). V lost 0 bases to trimming and J lost 3 bases, with 10 bases between them. The CDR3 reads CASSIDPGRTDTQYF. DNA for the CDR3: TGTGCCAGTAGTATAGATCCAGGGAGGACAGATACGCAGTATTTT.

J is TRBJ2-1 and V is TRBV10-1; 10 bases line up with TRBD2. This CDR3 region has 16 residues. CDR1 and CDR2 from the germline V gene are WNHNN and SYGVQD (reference sequence). V shed 2 bases and J 2 bases; nucleotides not matched to a gene: 3. The DNA of the CDR3 is TGCGCCAGCAGTGAGCTCGGACTAGCGGCCTACAATGAGCAGTTCTTC. It codes for CASSELGLAAYNEQFF.

V and J are TRBV27 and TRBJ2-7; maybe TRBD2 (5 bases). The CDR3 totals 13 residues. V lost 2 bases, J lost 5 bases, and 10 bases lay in between. Germline V CDR1 and CDR2: MNHEY, SMNVEV (reference sequence). CDR3 region: CASSLEGFHEQYF. CDR3 in DNA: TGTGCCAGCAGTTTAGAGGGTTTCCACGAGCAGTACTTC.

The CDR3 DNA reads as TGCACCAGCAGCCAAGACGCCTACAATGAGCAGTTCTTC. This translates into CTSSQDAYNEQFF. The V and J genes are TRBV1 and TRBJ2-1; the table assigns TRBD2, which was not confirmed against the DNA. TRBV1 corresponds to a pseudogene. This CDR3 spans 13 amino acids.

The chain couples TRBV11-3 to TRBJ2-5, with unresolved D. From germline, CDR1 is SGHNT and CDR2 YENEEA. There are 13 residues in the CDR3. Trimming took 3 bases from V and 3 from J, leaving 8 bases between them. The DNA for the CDR3 is TGTGCCAGCAGCTTTGGCAGTAAAGAGACCCAGTACTTC. Amino acids: CASSFGSKETQYF.

The rearrangement links TRBV30 to TRBJ2-1; 8 bases are shared with TRBD1. V was clipped by 0 bases and J by 3 bases; unmatched bases: 16. The germline V gene has CDR1 GTSNPN and CDR2 SVGIG (reference sequence). The CDR3 extends over 19 amino acids. CDR3 region: CAWSVPASDRVYYYNEQFF. The CDR3 bases are TGTGCCTGGAGTGTACCCGCCTCGGACAGGGTCTACTACTACAATGAGCAGTTCTTC.

V is TRBV5-4 and J is TRBJ1-4, with D possibly TRBD1 on 6 matching bases. The germline V gene encodes CDR1 SGHNT and CDR2 YYREEE (reference sequence). Trimming stripped 4 bases from V and 3 bases from J, with 13 bases between. This CDR3 region has 15 residues. CDR3 protein: CASSLGQTPNEKLFF. The CDR3 nucleotides read TGTGCCAGCAGCCTTGGACAGACGCCTAATGAAAAACTGTTTTTT.

The chain links TRBV7-2 to TRBJ1-3; 7 positions match TRBD1. Germline V gives CDR1 SGHTA, CDR2 FQGNSA. The V gene end was trimmed by 5 bases and the J gene end by 0 bases; junction bases not matched to a gene: 7. This CDR3 has 16 amino acids. In nucleotides, the CDR3 is TGTGCCAGCAGCCGTACTTGGGACAGCTCTGGAAACACCATATATTTT. Protein: CASSRTWDSSGNTIYF.

This sequence joins TRBV10-3 and TRBJ2-2, with TRBD2 matching 9 bases. V shed 5 bases, J shed 3 bases, and the junction held 13 bases outside the gene matches. CDR3 length: 18 residues. Germline loops: CDR1 ENHRY, CDR2 SYGVKD. CDR3 sequence (DNA): TGTGCCATCAGTCCCTGGGGCGGGGGGGCCCTCGACACCGGGGAGCTGTTTTTT. This gives the protein CAISPWGGGALDTGELFF.

The chain joins TRBV2 to TRBJ1-6; D ambiguous. The CDR3 is 14 residues long. Germline V gives CDR1 SNHLY, CDR2 FYNNEI. Trimming shortened V by 6 bases and J by 5 bases, and 11 bases separated the two germline ends. For the CDR3, the DNA is TGTGCCAGCAGGTCGGGTTACAATAATTCACCCCTCCACTTT. Its protein is CASRSGYNNSPLHF.

This rearrangement joins TRBV7-9 to TRBJ1-1; no firm D call. The V end was cut by 5 bases, the J end by 2 bases, with 12 bases between. From germline, CDR1 is SEHNR and CDR2 FQNEAQ (reference sequence). The CDR3 spans 14 residues. This chain's CDR3 is CASSQVGGNTEAFF. Written as DNA, the CDR3 is TGTGCCAGCAGCCAAGTCGGCGGAAACACTGAAGCTTTCTTT.

Turning to this clone: One end of the junction varies from germline; a read error may be responsible. The CDR3: CAGSYSSGSSYEQYF. CDR3 in DNA: TGTGCCGGCAGCTACTCTAGCGGGAGCTCCTACGAGCAGTACTTC. The gene calls are TRBV7-2 and TRBJ2-7, with 10 positions matching TRBD2. The CDR3 is 15 residues long. CDR1 is SGHTA and CDR2 is FQGNSA in the germline V gene.

The chain combines TRBV30 with TRBJ2-3, with 9 positions matching TRBD2. J lost 4 bases, V lost 7 bases, and 9 bases had no gene match. CDR1 and CDR2 from the germline V gene are GTSNPN and SVGIG (reference sequence). The CDR3 is 14 residues long. CDR3 sequence: CASHGASGADTQYF. DNA of the CDR3: TGTGCCTCACACGGGGCTAGCGGGGCAGATACGCAGTATTTT.

This clone came up once. The genes are TRBV6-1 and TRBJ2-4; D gene uncertain. Trimming took 1 base from V and 3 from J, leaving 13 bases between them. The CDR3 loop spans 16 amino acids. Looked up from germline, CDR1 is MNHNS and CDR2 is SASEGT. The CDR3 reads CASSEGGTVFKNIQYF. The CDR3 DNA sequence: TGTGCCAGCAGTGAAGGTGGCACAGTCTTCAAAAACATTCAGTACTTC.

The CDR3 nucleotides read TGTGCCAGTAAGGCTAGCGGGGGGGCCACGGGGCGCAATGAGCAGTTCTTC. This encodes CASKASGGATGRNEQFF. The chain links TRBV19 to TRBJ2-1, with TRBD2 identical over 12 bases. V lost 7 bases to trimming and J lost 6 bases; unmatched junction nucleotides: 13. The length of the CDR3 is 17 residues. CDR1 is LNHDA, CDR2 SQIVND, per germline (reference sequence).

This clone was observed a few times. The rearrangement links TRBV2 to TRBJ2-1; the match to TRBD1 covers 8 bases. The CDR3 loop spans 15 amino acids. The germline V gene encodes CDR1 SNHLY and CDR2 FYNNEI. The V gene end was trimmed by 6 bases and the J gene end by 0 bases; junction bases not matched to a gene: 4. The DNA of the CDR3 is TGTGCCAGCAGGAGACAGGGGACCTCCTACAATGAGCAGTTCTTC. Translating gives CASRRQGTSYNEQFF.

J is TRBJ2-5 and V is TRBV2; the match to TRBD2 covers 7 bases. Per germline, CDR1 SNHLY and CDR2 FYNNEI. The CDR3 consists of 14 residues. With V trimmed by 7 bases and J by 5 bases, 10 bases remained unmatched. Here the CDR3 reads CASKRSGTEETQYF. The CDR3 bases are TGTGCCAGCAAAAGGAGCGGGACGGAGGAGACCCAGTACTTC.

The gene calls are TRBV7-9 and TRBJ2-3; 10 bases agree with TRBD1. With V trimmed by 4 bases and J by 4 bases, 5 bases remained unmatched. Germline loops: CDR1 SEHNR, CDR2 FQNEAQ (reference sequence). CDR3 length: 15 amino acids. CDR3 residues: CASSSGQGGADTQYF. In nucleotides, the CDR3 is TGTGCCAGCAGCTCAGGACAGGGGGGCGCAGATACGCAGTATTTT.

The chain couples TRBV18 to TRBJ1-5, with a possible D match to TRBD1 (5 bases). CDR3 length equals 17 residues. V was shortened by 6 bases and J by 1 base, with 19 bases between the two germline ends. Germline V gene lookup returns CDR1 KGHSH and CDR2 LQKENI. The CDR3 here is CASSPIGGAISNQPQHF. CDR3 sequence (DNA): TGTGCCAGCTCCCCGATCGGGGGTGCTATAAGCAATCAGCCCCAGCATTTT.

This chain connects TRBV9 to TRBJ1-4, with no clear D. There are 15 residues in the CDR3. Trimming shortened V by 3 bases and J by 1 base, and 10 bases separated the two germline ends. CDR1 and CDR2 from the germline V gene are SGDLS and YYNGEE. CDR3 region: CASSAREGTNEKLFF. DNA of the CDR3: TGTGCCAGCAGCGCCCGGGAAGGAACTAATGAAAAACTGTTTTTT.

This rearrangement joins TRBV6-4 to TRBJ2-2, with 10 bases matching TRBD2. V was pared by 4 bases and J by 5 bases, with 7 bases of the junction left unmatched. CDR3 size: 16 residues. Germline V gene data show CDR1 as MRHNA and CDR2 as SNTAGT. CDR3 bases: TGTGCCAGCAGTGTCGTAGCGGGAGGAGGAACCGGGGAGCTGTTTTTT. Amino acids: CASSVVAGGGTGELFF.

V usage is TRBV6-5 and J usage is TRBJ2-3, with 8 bases lining up with TRBD2. Trimming removed 6 bases from V and 4 bases from J; junction bases left unmatched: 9. Per the germline V gene, CDR1 is MNHEY and CDR2 is SVGAGI. This CDR3 is built from 15 residues. The CDR3 region has the DNA TGTGCCAGCAGGGGACTAGGCCATGAAGCAGATACGCAGTATTTT. Translated, it gives CASRGLGHEADTQYF.

The chain is built from TRBV5-1 and TRBJ2-4; possibly TRBD2 for D (7 bases). The CDR3 spans 14 residues. Germline V gives CDR1 SGHRS, CDR2 YFSETQ. Trimming left V 4 bases short and J 6 bases short, with 14 bases between. As DNA, the CDR3 is TGCGCCAGCAGCCCGGCGGGGGCGAGAAACATTCAGTACTTC. Translated: CASSPAGARNIQYF.

The chain is built from TRBV30 and TRBJ2-7, with TRBD1 as a possible D gene (6 bases). This CDR3 is built from 12 residues. The V end was cut by 2 bases, the J end by 3 bases, with 8 bases between. CDR1 is GTSNPN and CDR2 is SVGIG in the germline V gene (reference sequence). This CDR3 reads CAWSSGVYEQYF. The CDR3 DNA sequence: TGTGCCTGGAGTTCAGGGGTCTACGAGCAGTACTTC.